The next 18 T cell receptor beta chains were all read from a single sample in a study of shared clonotypes between healthy human individuals (dated by TCRdb to 2020 to 2022). The method was the immunoSEQ multiplex PCR assay. The source is immuneACCESS, and TCRdb retained only in-frame sequences with V and J called. Part of the clones is not carried over; for the studies checked, unresolved V genes explain less than half of this, and the remainder is unexplained. Here the sample has 2 million to 2.5 million clones; about 94% occur a single time. The ten largest account for 0.1% to 0.15% of the sample. Sequencing was performed on naive CD4+ T cells sorted from blood. Reading the label with the study, this specimen's cell subset or site is: CD45RA+ positively selected. These receptors originate from a young man in good health.

Here the CDR3 reads CASSNGQGAYEQYF. The CDR3 DNA reads as TGCGCCAGCAGCAATGGACAGGGGGCTTACGAGCAGTACTTC. The rearrangement joins TRBV5-1 to TRBJ2-7, with TRBD1 identical over 11 bases. V shed 4 bases and J 4 bases; nucleotides not matched to a gene: 4. The CDR3 totals 14 residues. Germline V gene sequence: CDR1 SGHRS, CDR2 YFSETQ.

The V call is TRBV27, the J call TRBJ2-3, with 10 positions matching TRBD2. Trimming cost V 5 bases and J 0 bases; bases outside gene matches: 5. CDR1 and CDR2 (germline): MNHEY, SMNVEV (reference sequence). The CDR3 spans 16 residues. As DNA, the CDR3 is TGTGCCAGCAGTCGGACTAGCGGAGCTAGCACAGATACGCAGTATTTT. Its translation is CASSRTSGASTDTQYF.

This rearrangement joins TRBV5-8 to TRBJ2-7, with D tentatively TRBD1 or TRBD2 (5 bases each). The germline gives CDR1 SGHTS, CDR2 YDEGEE. The CDR3 totals 15 residues. The ends were cut back, 4 bases at V and 4 bases at J, with 18 bases in the middle. DNA of the CDR3: TGTGCCAGCAGCCGGGAAGGGGCTTTTGGATACGAGCAGTACTTC. This codes for CASSREGAFGYEQYF.

The chain couples TRBV5-8 to TRBJ1-6; D unclear. The CDR3 is 16 amino acids. Trimming cost V 2 bases and J 2 bases, with 11 bases left between them. CDR1 SGHTS and CDR2 YDEGEE come from the germline V gene. The DNA of the CDR3 is TGTGCCAGCAGCTTCTGGGGAAGGACCTATAATTCACCCCTCCACTTT. Protein: CASSFWGRTYNSPLHF. Drawing the rest from reference TRBV5-8 and TRBJ1-6, the complete variable domain is EAGVTQSPTHLIKTRGQQATLRCSPISGHTSVYWYQQALGLGLQFLLWYDEGEERNRGNFPPRFSGRQFPNYSSELNVNALELEDSALYLCASSFWGRTYNSPLHFGNGTRLTVT.

On this clone itself: Within the sample, other DNA sequences also encode this same CDR3. The chain links TRBV9 to TRBJ2-3; D gene ambiguous. The germline CDR1 and CDR2 sequences are SGDLS and YYNGEE. The CDR3 consists of 13 residues. Trimming shortened V by 3 bases and J by 4 bases, and 9 bases separated the two germline ends. This CDR3 is CASSGVRADTQYF. CDR3 in DNA: TGTGCCAGCAGCGGAGTACGGGCAGATACGCAGTATTTT.

The chain uses TRBV5-4 and TRBJ1-2; D gene ambiguous. Trimming shortened V by 3 bases and J by 4 bases, and 7 bases separated the two germline ends. CDR3 length: 12 amino acids. Germline CDR1 SGHNT, CDR2 YYREEE (reference sequence). The CDR3 region has the DNA TGTGCCAGCAGCTCGGACCTCTATGGCTACACCTTC. Encoded protein: CASSSDLYGYTF. The entire variable domain, with the rest obtained from reference TRBV5-4 and TRBJ1-2, is as follows: ETGVTQSPTHLIKTRGQQVTLRCSSQSGHNTVSWYQQALGQGPQFIFQYYREEENGRGNFPPRFSGLQFPNYSSELNVNALELDDSALYLCASSSDLYGYTFGSGTRLTVV.

This clone was recorded only once. The chain couples TRBV27 to TRBJ2-7; 11 nucleotides agree with TRBD1. CDR1 MNHEY and CDR2 SMNVEV come from the germline V gene (reference sequence). CDR3 size: 16 residues. Trimming at V came to 8 bases and at J to 3 bases, leaving 12 bases not matched to a gene. The CDR3 spells CASRGGWTGGRYEQYF. The DNA for the CDR3 is TGTGCCAGCCGGGGAGGGTGGACAGGGGGCCGCTACGAGCAGTACTTC.

The chain links TRBV9 to TRBJ2-2; D ambiguous. Germline V gene data show CDR1 as SGDLS and CDR2 as YYNGEE. V lost 0 bases to trimming and J lost 9 bases, with 15 bases between them. The CDR3 runs to 15 residues. The CDR3 region has the DNA TGTGCCAGCAGCGTAGTCCCCGGCACCTTAAGGGAGCTGTTTTTT. This encodes CASSVVPGTLRELFF.

The V gene is TRBV9, the J gene TRBJ2-2; D uncertain. CDR3 length equals 15 residues. The V gene lost 0 bases and the J gene lost 3 bases, with 9 bases spanning the gap. The germline CDR1 and CDR2 sequences are SGDLS and YYNGEE. The CDR3 loop is CASSVVGSYTGELFF. The CDR3 bases are TGTGCCAGCAGCGTAGTTGGCAGTTACACCGGGGAGCTGTTTTTT.

V usage is TRBV5-1 and J usage is TRBJ2-4; 11 bases are a match to TRBD1. Germline trimming cut 4 bases from V and 6 bases from J; bases unmatched to any gene: 6. This CDR3 region has 15 residues. Germline loops: CDR1 SGHRS, CDR2 YFSETQ. CDR3 bases: TGCGCCAGCAGCCGCACGGGGACAGGGGGAAACATTCAGTACTTC. Residues: CASSRTGTGGNIQYF.

The genes are TRBV15 and TRBJ2-7; D ambiguous. The germline V gene encodes CDR1 LNHNV and CDR2 YYDKDF (reference sequence). V was pared by 0 bases and J by 3 bases, with 6 bases between. This CDR3 region has 13 residues. This CDR3 reads CATSRDHSYEQYF. In DNA, the CDR3 is TGTGCCACCAGCAGAGATCACAGCTACGAGCAGTACTTC.

This rearrangement joins TRBV6-1 to TRBJ1-5; no clear D. CDR1 MNHNS and CDR2 SASEGT come from the germline V gene. The ends were cut back, 3 bases at V and 7 bases at J, with 10 bases in the middle. CDR3 length: 13 amino acids. CDR3 loop: CASSDGGGQPQHF. CDR3 coding DNA: TGTGCCAGCAGTGATGGAGGCGGCCAGCCCCAGCATTTT.

The V gene is TRBV2, the J gene TRBJ1-3; 9 bases line up with TRBD1. The CDR3 loop spans 15 amino acids. With V trimmed by 6 bases and J by 0 bases, 3 bases remained unmatched. The germline gives CDR1 SNHLY, CDR2 FYNNEI. CDR3 protein: CASSPGQGSGNTIYF. CDR3 nucleotide sequence: TGTGCCAGCAGCCCGGGACAGGGCTCTGGAAACACCATATATTTT.

The V gene is TRBV6-4, the J gene TRBJ2-1, with TRBD1 identical over 8 bases. The J segment lost 9 bases and the V segment lost 2 bases, leaving 3 bases of the junction unmatched. Germline V lookup: CDR1 MRHNA, CDR2 SNTAGT. This CDR3 is 13 amino acids long. CDR3 amino acids: CASSDQGAGEQFF. The CDR3, as DNA: TGTGCCAGCAGTGACCAGGGGGCCGGTGAGCAGTTCTTC.

Here the CDR3 DNA reads TGTGCCAGCAGCTTAGCAAGAGCCGGGACGGGCTCCTACGAGCAGTACTTC. Translated: CASSLARAGTGSYEQYF. The chain has TRBV7-8 and TRBJ2-7; either TRBD1 or TRBD2 may supply D (5 bases each). Trimming shortened V by 0 bases and J by 0 bases, and 15 bases separated the two germline ends. The CDR3 consists of 17 residues. Per germline, CDR1 SGHVS and CDR2 FQNEAQ.

The chain recombines TRBV10-1 with TRBJ2-3; 10 bases fit TRBD2. The V and J ends lost 1 base and 5 bases, in that order; junction bases with no gene match: 6. Germline CDR1 and CDR2: WNHNN and SYGVQD (reference sequence). The CDR3 is made up of 16 amino acids. The CDR3 protein is CASSEFEREGRDTQYF. In DNA, the CDR3 is TGCGCCAGCAGTGAGTTCGAGCGGGAGGGAAGAGATACGCAGTATTTT.

The genes are TRBV28 and TRBJ1-3; D is perhaps TRBD1 (5 bases). CDR3 length equals 17 residues. The germline V gene encodes CDR1 MDHEN and CDR2 SYDVKM. Trimming pared 5 bases from V and 0 bases from J, leaving 17 bases between. The CDR3 loop reads CASSLSGPRSSGNTIYF. In DNA form, the CDR3 reads TGTGCCAGCAGTCTTTCGGGGCCCCGGAGCTCTGGAAACACCATATATTTT. Looking up the rest from reference TRBV28 and TRBJ1-3 gives the full variable domain: DVKVTQSSRYLVKRTGEKVFLECVQDMDHENMFWYRQDPGLGLRLIYFSYDVKMKEKGDIPEGYSVSREKKERFSLILESASTNQTSMYLCASSLSGPRSSGNTIYFGEGSWLTVV.

This chain uses TRBV6-6 with TRBJ1-2; possible D gene TRBD1, 6 bases. V lost 9 bases and J 5 bases, leaving 19 bases between the germline ends. The CDR3 covers 14 residues. The V gene's germline CDR1 is MNHNY and CDR2 SVGAGI (reference sequence). The DNA of the CDR3 is TGTGCCAGTTCAGGGGCGAACTGGGCGTATGGCTACACCTTC. Residues: CASSGANWAYGYTF.